The rows below give T cell receptor beta chains drawn from one sample of a study of T cells after yellow fever vaccination. TCRdb re-called the 5' RACE reads through MiXCR, storing one row per CDR3 protein. The sample has 450,000 to 600,000 distinct CDR3 sequences; approximately 15% are singletons. The material sequenced was PBMCs, taken on the day of the yellow fever booster vaccination. Receptor source: a man in his thirties or forties who received the YFV17D yellow fever vaccine. Each CDR3 is given with its conserved first and last residue. Each record gives: J gene, clone size, D gene, V gene, CDR3 protein, CDR3 DNA. A D gene is named only where the DNA matches it firmly. Some rows mark clone size as missing; the rest say once, few, many or name a class of expanded clone.

J: TRBJ2-1
size: many
D: .
V: TRBV11-3
CDR3: CASSLDSDNEQFF
DNA: TGTGCCAGCAGCTTAGATTCGGACAATGAGCAGTTCTTC

J: TRBJ2-2
size: few
D: TRBD2
V: TRBV27
CDR3: CAAGLAGYTGELFF
DNA: TGTGCCGCGGGACTAGCGGGGTACACCGGGGAGCTGTTTTTT

J: TRBJ2-7
size: .
D: .
V: TRBV20-1
CDR3: CSALYRSSYEQYF
DNA: TGCAGTGCCCTTTACAGGAGCTCCTACGAGCAGTACTTC

J: TRBJ2-5
size: few
D: .
V: TRBV6-1
CDR3: CASSENGQQETQYF
DNA: TGTGCCAGCAGTGAAAACGGTCAACAAGAGACCCAGTACTTC

J: TRBJ2-5
size: .
D: .
V: TRBV29-1
CDR3: CSVVTGRRGTQYF
DNA: TGCAGCGTTGTAACGGGGCGGAGAGGGACCCAGTACTTC

J: TRBJ1-5
size: few
D: .
V: TRBV2
CDR3: CASVSGTPSSPQHF
DNA: TGTGCCAGCGTGAGTGGGACACCCAGTTCCCCCCAGCATTTT

J: TRBJ2-5
size: many
D: .
V: TRBV15
CDR3: CATSRQKGQETQYF
DNA: TGTGCCACCAGCAGGCAGAAGGGACAAGAGACCCAGTACTTC

J: TRBJ2-2
size: .
D: TRBD2
V: TRBV5-1
CDR3: CASSPTSGRTTGELFF
DNA: TGCGCCAGCAGCCCGACTAGCGGGAGAACTACCGGGGAGCTGTTTTTT

J: TRBJ1-6
size: .
D: .
V: TRBV27
CDR3: CASSSNPGADSPLHF
DNA: TGTGCCAGCAGTTCGAATCCAGGGGCGGATTCACCCCTCCACTTT

J: TRBJ2-3
size: many
D: .
V: TRBV27
CDR3: CASSLDHGTDTQYF
DNA: TGTGCCAGCAGTTTGGATCATGGCACAGATACGCAGTATTTT

J: TRBJ2-6
size: .
D: .
V: TRBV7-3
CDR3: CASSTHGSSGANVLTF
DNA: TGTGCCAGCAGCACACACGGGAGCTCTGGGGCCAACGTCCTGACTTTC

J: TRBJ2-7
size: few
D: .
V: TRBV18
CDR3: CASSQGSGTEQYF
DNA: TGTGCCAGCTCACAAGGATCCGGGACTGAGCAGTACTTC

J: TRBJ2-1
size: .
D: .
V: TRBV30
CDR3: CAWSSIGWQFF
DNA: TGTGCCTGGAGTTCCATTGGGTGGCAGTTCTTC

J: TRBJ2-5
size: .
D: TRBD2
V: TRBV19
CDR3: CATRGLAGGIHQETQYF
DNA: TGTGCCACCAGAGGACTAGCGGGAGGGATCCACCAAGAGACCCAGTACTTC

J: TRBJ2-1
size: .
D: .
V: TRBV5-4
CDR3: CASSLESDSSYNEQFF
DNA: TGTGCCAGCAGCTTGGAGTCAGACAGCTCCTACAATGAGCAGTTCTTC

J: TRBJ1-5
size: .
D: TRBD1
V: TRBV20-1
CDR3: CSAPPGTGSVNQPQHF
DNA: TGCAGTGCCCCTCCCGGGACAGGGTCGGTGAATCAGCCCCAGCATTTT

J: TRBJ2-3
size: .
D: TRBD2
V: TRBV5-1
CDR3: CASSLALLAGGPDTQYF
DNA: TGCGCCAGCAGCTTGGCCCTACTAGCGGGAGGGCCAGATACGCAGTATTTT

J: TRBJ2-3
size: few
D: TRBD2
V: TRBV27
CDR3: CASRRRLAGITDTQYF
DNA: TGTGCCAGCAGGCGGCGACTAGCGGGTATCACAGATACGCAGTATTTT

J: TRBJ1-6
size: .
D: .
V: TRBV11-2
CDR3: CASSSSRRPANSPLHF
DNA: TGTGCCAGCAGCTCCTCCCGCCGACCCGCGAATTCACCCCTCCACTTT

J: TRBJ2-5
size: few
D: .
V: TRBV29-1
CDR3: CSVEYQTERQETQYF
DNA: TGCAGCGTTGAATATCAAACAGAGCGACAAGAGACCCAGTACTTC

J: TRBJ1-1
size: .
D: .
V: TRBV6-1
CDR3: CASSRDPNTEAFF
DNA: TGTGCCAGCAGTCGGGACCCGAACACTGAAGCTTTCTTT

J: TRBJ2-7
size: few
D: .
V: TRBV7-9
CDR3: CASSLVGAPYYEQYF
DNA: TGTGCCAGCAGCTTAGTTGGGGCCCCCTACTACGAGCAGTACTTC

J: TRBJ2-7
size: few
D: .
V: TRBV20-1
CDR3: CSARGDTTYEQYF
DNA: TGCAGTGCTAGGGGCGATACAACCTACGAGCAGTACTTC

J: TRBJ2-1
size: few
D: TRBD2
V: TRBV6-2/TRBV6-3
CDR3: CASSSLTSGGYNEQFF
DNA: TGTGCCAGCAGTTCGCTGACTAGCGGGGGTTACAATGAGCAGTTCTTC

J: TRBJ2-1
size: .
D: .
V: TRBV20-1
CDR3: CSATPAGMVPYEQFF
DNA: TGCAGTGCTACTCCCGCGGGGATGGTTCCGTATGAGCAGTTCTTC

J: TRBJ2-1
size: few
D: TRBD1
V: TRBV3-1
CDR3: CASSVRTGFNEQFF
DNA: TGTGCCAGCAGCGTACGGACAGGGTTCAATGAGCAGTTCTTC

J: TRBJ2-2
size: many
D: TRBD1
V: TRBV5-1
CDR3: CASSYLQGDDGELFF
DNA: TGCGCCAGCAGCTACCTACAGGGGGACGACGGGGAGCTGTTTTTT

J: TRBJ2-1
size: few
D: .
V: TRBV20-1
CDR3: CSWRRDEQFF
DNA: TGCAGTTGGAGGAGGGATGAGCAGTTCTTC

J: TRBJ2-3
size: few
D: TRBD2
V: TRBV3-1
CDR3: CASSQGGEAGGPTDTQYF
DNA: TGTGCCAGCAGCCAAGGAGGTGAAGCGGGAGGGCCAACAGATACGCAGTATTTT

J: TRBJ2-7
size: .
D: TRBD2
V: TRBV5-1
CDR3: CASSATSGREQYF
DNA: TGCGCCAGCAGCGCGACTAGCGGGAGAGAGCAGTACTTC

J: TRBJ2-1
size: many
D: .
V: TRBV29-1
CDR3: CSVVWALEQFF
DNA: TGCAGCGTTGTGTGGGCGCTTGAGCAGTTCTTC

J: TRBJ2-7
size: few
D: .
V: TRBV7-9
CDR3: CASSSGRWEQYF
DNA: TGTGCCAGCAGCTCCGGCCGGTGGGAGCAGTACTTC

J: TRBJ1-1
size: .
D: .
V: TRBV7-9
CDR3: CASRSTGTPNTEAFF
DNA: TGTGCCAGCAGAAGTACCGGGACCCCTAACACTGAAGCTTTCTTT

J: TRBJ1-1
size: .
D: .
V: TRBV7-2
CDR3: CASSTNMNTEAFF
DNA: TGTGCCAGCAGCACTAATATGAACACTGAAGCTTTCTTT

J: TRBJ2-3
size: few
D: .
V: TRBV19
CDR3: CASGGGYSTDTQYF
DNA: TGTGCCAGTGGAGGGGGCTACTCGACAGATACGCAGTATTTT

J: TRBJ2-3
size: few
D: .
V: TRBV12-3/TRBV12-4
CDR3: CASSSILVPDTQYF
DNA: TGTGCCAGCAGTTCGATACTAGTTCCCGATACGCAGTATTTT

J: TRBJ2-1
size: .
D: .
V: TRBV12-3/TRBV12-4
CDR3: CASSFRIEREQFF
DNA: TGTGCCAGCAGTTTTAGAATTGAGCGTGAGCAGTTCTTC

J: TRBJ1-1
size: few
D: .
V: TRBV23-1
CDR3: CASSHNNSFWEAFF
DNA: TGCGCCAGCAGTCACAACAACAGTTTTTGGGAAGCTTTCTTT

J: TRBJ2-7
size: few
D: TRBD2
V: TRBV12-3/TRBV12-4
CDR3: CASSFLAGGGEQYF
DNA: TGTGCCAGCAGTTTCCTAGCGGGAGGTGGGGAGCAGTACTTC

J: TRBJ2-1
size: few
D: TRBD2
V: TRBV30
CDR3: CAWSSGGRDHNEQFF
DNA: TGTGCCTGGAGCTCAGGCGGGAGGGATCACAATGAGCAGTTCTTC

J: TRBJ2-7
size: few
D: TRBD1
V: TRBV12-3/TRBV12-4
CDR3: CASGTGEWDEQYF
DNA: TGTGCCAGCGGCACAGGGGAATGGGACGAGCAGTACTTC

J: TRBJ2-1
size: few
D: .
V: TRBV5-1
CDR3: CASSASSSTIYNEQFF
DNA: TGCGCCAGCAGCGCGTCGTCTAGCACGATTTACAATGAGCAGTTCTTC

J: TRBJ2-5
size: .
D: .
V: TRBV27
CDR3: CASSSHQETQYF
DNA: TGTGCCAGCAGTAGCCACCAAGAGACCCAGTACTTC

J: TRBJ2-3
size: few
D: TRBD2
V: TRBV2
CDR3: CASSGVGLEDTQYF
DNA: TGTGCCAGCAGTGGTGTGGGACTAGAAGATACGCAGTATTTT

J: TRBJ2-3
size: .
D: .
V: TRBV9
CDR3: CASSVAQGIGTDTQYF
DNA: TGTGCCAGCAGCGTAGCTCAGGGTATAGGCACAGATACGCAGTATTTT

J: TRBJ1-5
size: .
D: .
V: TRBV20-1
CDR3: CSARAEGTSNQPQHF
DNA: TGCAGTGCTAGAGCAGAGGGGACGAGCAATCAGCCCCAGCATTTT

J: TRBJ2-3
size: many
D: .
V: TRBV7-2
CDR3: CASSFSQSDTQYF
DNA: TGTGCCAGCAGCTTTTCTCAGTCGGATACGCAGTATTTT

J: TRBJ1-6
size: .
D: .
V: TRBV30
CDR3: CAWSVAVRTPLHF
DNA: TGTGCCTGGAGTGTGGCAGTTAGGACACCCCTCCACTTT

J: TRBJ1-5
size: .
D: .
V: TRBV28
CDR3: CASSVSGRGGNQPQHF
DNA: TGTGCCAGCAGTGTCTCCGGGAGGGGCGGCAATCAGCCCCAGCATTTT

J: TRBJ2-3
size: few
D: .
V: TRBV24-1
CDR3: CATSESLADTQYF
DNA: TGTGCCACCAGTGAATCCCTGGCAGATACGCAGTATTTT

J: TRBJ2-2
size: few
D: .
V: TRBV4-1
CDR3: CASSQEAGELFF
DNA: TGCGCCAGCAGCCAAGAAGCCGGGGAGCTGTTTTTT

J: TRBJ2-3
size: .
D: .
V: TRBV11-2
CDR3: CASSLDAGDTQYF
DNA: TGTGCCAGCAGCTTAGATGCAGGAGATACGCAGTATTTT

J: TRBJ2-5
size: .
D: .
V: TRBV7-2
CDR3: CASSLVGGYQETQYF
DNA: TGTGCCAGCAGCTTAGTAGGCGGCTACCAAGAGACCCAGTACTTC

J: TRBJ2-7
size: .
D: TRBD1
V: TRBV7-9
CDR3: CASSLPGQSYEQYF
DNA: TGTGCCAGCAGCTTACCGGGACAGTCCTACGAGCAGTACTTC

J: TRBJ1-1
size: .
D: .
V: TRBV20-1
CDR3: CSARAGGSRTEAFF
DNA: TGCAGTGCTAGGGCCGGGGGGTCACGCACTGAAGCTTTCTTT

J: TRBJ2-7
size: many
D: .
V: TRBV7-6
CDR3: CASSLAQGFYYEQYF
DNA: TGTGCCAGCAGCTTAGCGCAAGGGTTCTACTACGAGCAGTACTTC

J: TRBJ2-7
size: many
D: .
V: TRBV21-1
CDR3: CASSKLWESSYEQYF
DNA: TGTGCCAGCAGCAAACTCTGGGAAAGCTCCTACGAGCAGTACTTC